Here is one TCR beta chain with its context. Its target is unknown. Template switching with 5'RACE generated the TCR cDNA and added a universal primer site and UMIs. TCRdb independently ran MiXCR on the 5' RACE reads; one entry per CDR3 protein. The sample carries hundreds of thousands of distinct CDR3 sequences, roughly 20% recorded once. CDR1 and CDR2 from the germline V gene are SGHTA and FQGNSA. The CDR3 runs 13 residues. V shed 2 bases and J shed 6 bases, with 8 bases lying between them. The source of the sample is a study of T cells after yellow fever vaccination. As for the study in general: For low cell numbers, libraries were made with SMART-Seq v4 Ultra Low Input. Overall study results and limits: Booster samples showed a return of most primary-vaccination clones (under 98% CD4, 85% to 90% CD8). Contaminating bulk clonotypes could be abundant in FACS-sorted repertoires.

This receptor was obtained from a man younger than 35 who received the YFV17D yellow fever vaccine. V usage is TRBV7-2 and J usage is TRBJ2-1; D is undetermined. The specimen comprised PBMCs, sampled before the yellow fever booster vaccination. In DNA, the CDR3 is TGTGCCAGCAGCTTATTGCCTCGCAATGAGCAGTTCTTC. Translated: CASSLLPRNEQFF.